The rows below give T cell receptor beta chains drawn from one sample of a study of shared clonotypes between healthy human individuals. Measured with immunoSEQ multiplex PCR; TCRdb has only the in-frame clones, and not every one. This table holds 2 million to 3 million clones, more than 80% found once. Source material: naive CD4+ T cells sorted from blood. The receptors derive from a man younger than 35 in good health. The CDR3 runs from the conserved cysteine through the conserved F or W.

TRBV29-1 | CSTATGTGATEAFF
TRBV6-5 | CASSYGGGHGDTEAFF
TRBV16 | CASSPTQSYGYTF
TRBV18 | CASSRQDEQFF
TRBV5-4 | CASSFSGDRSLF
TRBV6-6 | CASSYSRGDQPQHF
TRBV6-5 | CASSYGGGVYGYTF
TRBV27 | CASNQFGTLTSLPQHF
TRBV11-2 | CASSFREGTEAFF
TRBV10-1 | CASSRDSYNEQFF
TRBV6-1 | CASSALAHEKLFF
TRBV4-2 | CASSQETGYEQYF
TRBV7-2 | CASSLAGGQETQYF
TRBV7-9 | CASSLYTDTQYF
TRBV5-1 | CASSSGLAGTTDTQYF
TRBV18 | CASSPDRSGYEQYF
TRBV18 | CASSPFSTDTQYF
TRBV7-2 | CASSRMGREAYNEQFF
TRBV15 | CATSSGVTGSNQPQHF
TRBV6-6 | CASSHGQGAYYGYTF
TRBV4-3 | CASSQADRGNSPLHF
TRBV2 | CASSLRESPYEQYF
TRBV7-7 | CASSLGQGAGELFF
TRBV19 | CASRTGTGGTQPQHF
TRBV27 | CASSPDRLNTEAFF
TRBV18 | CASSPMTAYEQYF
TRBV18 | CASSPGPSGSAPYEQYF
TRBV28 | CASSPSQGREQFF
TRBV9 | CASSASTGSGNTIYF
TRBV19 | CASSKTGGARTEAFF
TRBV28 | CASSLLQGAVQPQHF
TRBV5-1 | CASSITGNTEAFF
TRBV6-1 | CASSRLAGGPDTQYF
TRBV6-1 | CASSVGLDYEQYF
TRBV2 | CASSEIPVDNTIYF
TRBV25-1 | CASSIRDSPHGYTF
TRBV28 | CASSLGTDGFDYNSPLHF
TRBV11-2 | CASRSTGTSKETQYF
TRBV7-8 | CASSSFGTTNEKLFF
TRBV18 | CASSPPRGLGNTGELFF
TRBV5-1 | CASSHDRGNEQYF
TRBV5-1 | CASSFRDSNTGELFF
TRBV6-4 | CASSVLLAANTGELFF
TRBV27 | CASTSSGANVLTF
TRBV7-9 | CASSLNLAGYEQYF
TRBV6-1 | CASSRLAGATDTQYF
TRBV6-5 | CATGTTPLQETQYF
TRBV19 | CASSTTGRSGANVLTF
TRBV29-1 | CSVVVVEQYF
TRBV5-6 | CASTSGRAGANEQYF
TRBV4-3 | CASSQDRGGSSYEQYF